This entry describes one T cell receptor beta chain. Antigen unknown. The V gene's germline CDR1 is ENHRY and CDR2 SYGVKD. This CDR3 is 13 amino acids long. Trimming pared 8 bases from V and 1 base from J, leaving 11 bases between. This specimen belongs to a study of T cell responses to AZD1222 COVID-19 vaccine. Regarding the study as a whole: CD4 TCRs linked to vaccination spanned spike, dominating at 160-218 and 743-854. It was only after the peak T cell response that any repertoires were sampled. Nearly half of spike-specific TCRs reportedly go after variant regions that carry no mutations. White British ancestry dominated among donors, who included more females, and clonal diversity was possibly underestimated.

Method: immunoSEQ multiplex PCR; TCRdb's copy keeps in-frame clones and lacks some. The sample shows some 150,000 clones, 86% of them seen only once. The TCR originated in an adult who received the AZD1222 COVID-19 vaccine. This specimen was peripheral blood, taken 28 days after the second AZD1222 dose. V gene TRBV10-3 combines with J gene TRBJ1-2; D not certain. CDR3 region: CAIEQVLNYGYTF. The CDR3 coding sequence is TGTGCCATCGAGCAGGTGCTTAACTATGGCTACACCTTC.